Presented here are 7 T cell receptor beta chains from one specimen sequenced in a study of post-analysis software for immune sequencing data. Notes on the study in general: TRBV segments more frequent in patients than in controls numbered several and included TRBV5-6, TRBV5-1 and TRBV20-1.

For these receptors, no antigen is known. Sequencing libraries made from TCR beta cDNA carried unique molecular identifiers. From the PCR reads, TCRdb called clonotypes with MiXCR, one entry per CDR3 protein. The data show hundreds of thousands of distinct CDR3 sequences, with 40% to 50% seen just once and roughly 1.8% held by the top ten. The sample consisted of blood. The source of these receptors is a girl aged 10 to 17 with multiple sclerosis.

This clonotype was observed a handful of times. CDR3 protein: CASSRSAGGSGDTQYF. Here the CDR3 DNA reads TGTGCCAGCAGTCGTTCCGCCGGGGGTAGCGGAGATACGCAGTATTTT. The J gene is TRBJ2-3, the V gene TRBV6-5, with D perhaps TRBD2 (6 bases). CDR1 is MNHEY and CDR2 is SVGAGI in the germline V gene. The CDR3 spans 16 residues. V lost 5 bases and J 5 bases, leaving 20 bases between the germline ends.

V usage is TRBV5-1 and J usage is TRBJ2-6; D call uncertain. The length of the CDR3 is 15 residues. The germline V gene has CDR1 SGHRS and CDR2 YFSETQ. Trimming shortened V by 0 bases and J by 4 bases, and 8 bases separated the two germline ends. The CDR3 loop is CASSLARVGANVLTF. The DNA of the CDR3 is TGCGCCAGCAGCTTGGCCCGAGTCGGGGCCAACGTCCTGACTTTC.

The rearrangement links TRBV20-1 to TRBJ2-5; no reliable D call. The CDR3 is made up of 13 amino acids. Germline CDR1 DFQATT, CDR2 SNEGSKA (reference sequence). V was clipped by 7 bases and J by 5 bases, with 17 bases between them. The CDR3 region is CSVRSAFGETQYF. DNA of the CDR3: TGCAGTGTAAGAAGTGCGTTTGGGGAGACCCAGTACTTC.

V gene TRBV12-3 or TRBV12-4 combines with J gene TRBJ2-3, with 9 positions matching TRBD1. The V and J ends lost 6 bases and 2 bases, in that order; junction bases with no gene match: 3. The CDR3 consists of 14 residues. The CDR3 coding sequence is TGTGCCAGCAGCACAGGGGGCTTCACAGATACGCAGTATTTT. Protein: CASSTGGFTDTQYF.

As concerns this clonotype: It is likely a read error, because the conserved phenylalanine at the end of the CDR3 is missing. V and J are TRBV7-2 and TRBJ2-3; D is ambiguous. CDR1 is SGHTA, CDR2 FQGNSA, per germline. This CDR3 region has 15 residues. V lost 2 bases and J 2 bases, leaving 11 bases between the germline ends. The CDR3 nucleotides read TGTGCCAGCAGCTTATTTTCCCAAAACACAGATACGCAGTATGTT. Encoded protein: CASSLFSQNTDTQYV.

This chain uses TRBV7-9 with TRBJ1-1, with a weak D call TRBD1 (6 bases). Germline V CDR1 and CDR2: SEHNR, FQNEAQ (reference sequence). The CDR3 is 15 amino acids. Trimming pared 4 bases from V and 3 bases from J, leaving 15 bases between. Here the CDR3 DNA reads TGTGCCAGCAGCTCAGGGGCTGGGGGTGACACTGAAGCTTTCTTT. It codes for CASSSGAGGDTEAFF.

This chain connects TRBV7-2 to TRBJ2-4; 9 nucleotides match TRBD2. J was trimmed by 4 bases and V by 2 bases; bases with no gene match: 9. The CDR3 runs to 17 residues. Germline CDR1 reads SGHTA; CDR2 reads FQGNSA. The CDR3 DNA sequence: TGTGCCAGCAGCTTATTTGGCGGGGGGGCCTTTAAAAACATTCAGTACTTC. Residues: CASSLFGGGAFKNIQYF.